This record concerns one T cell receptor (beta chain) sequence. Antigen specificity is unknown. Germline V gene data show CDR1 as SEHNR and CDR2 as FQNEAQ (reference sequence). The CDR3 extends over 10 amino acids. The V end was cut by 5 bases, the J end by 12 bases, with 10 bases between. Unique molecular identifiers tagged the TCR beta cDNA libraries. TCRdb recomputed calls from the PCR reads with MiXCR, one row per CDR3 protein. Of more than 350,000 distinct CDR3 sequences detected, roughly 38% appear once; the ten largest clones hold around 8%. The sample is drawn from a study of post-analysis software for immune sequencing data. Study information: Patients with relapsing-remitting, secondary progressive and progressive-relapsing multiple sclerosis courses were all represented. Overall study findings and caveats: Patients carried 5 or 6 TRBV segments more frequently than controls did, and TRBV5-6, TRBV5-1 and TRBV20-1 were among them. Controls significantly exceeded multiple sclerosis patients in normalized Chao1 diversity.

The chain combines TRBV7-9 with TRBJ1-1, with TRBD1 as a possible D gene (5 bases). This sequence was found in a girl aged 2-10 years with multiple sclerosis. Material: blood. The DNA for the CDR3 is TGTGCCAGCAGCCCAGGGATTCCTTTCTTT. Translated: CASSPGIPFF.